This TCR beta chain was profiled in a study of T cells in Graves' hyperthyroidism and ophthalmopathy. Study results and limitations: Within blood appeared most thyroid clonotypes that had expanded above 0.001.

Every diagnosis used clinical symptoms, serum thyroxine and TRAb, thyroid ultrasound and orbital computed tomography. This clonotype showed up many times. The target antigen is unknown. Researchers amplified the TCR beta CDR3 regions from RNA transcripts. When the TCR CDR3 underwent first-round RT-PCR, the HTBI primer set was used. TCRdb reanalysed the multiplex PCR reads using MiXCR and keeps one entry per CDR3 protein. This sample carries 450,000 to 650,000 distinct CDR3 sequences, 15% to 20% of them seen once, and the ten largest clones take 17%. Germline values: CDR1 GTSNPN, CDR2 SVGIG (reference sequence). The CDR3 is 12 residues long. Trimming cost V 3 bases and J 1 base, with 6 bases left between them.

This sequence joins TRBV30 and TRBJ1-1, with D unclear. Sequencing was carried out using blood. The TCR was taken from a woman aged 18-29 years with Graves' ophthalmopathy. CDR3 nucleotide sequence: TGTGCCTGGAGAGAGGGGAACACTGAAGCTTTCTTT. Protein: CAWREGNTEAFF.